This T cell receptor beta chain emerged from a study of Ad26.COV2.S vaccination and SARS-CoV-2 variants. Germline values: CDR1 LNHDA, CDR2 SQIVND (reference sequence). There are 12 residues in the CDR3. Trimming cost V 6 bases and J 6 bases; bases outside gene matches: 0. Study conclusions and caveats: Similar non-spike TCR breadth was observed in recipients of vaccine and of placebo. Measurements of TCR breadth and depth may have given underestimates of the total T cell responses.

The assay was immunoSEQ multiplex PCR, and TCRdb's table has in-frame clones only and misses some. The sample consists of under 150,000 clones, 80% to 90% of them appearing once. About this clone: The target antigen is unknown.

V usage is TRBV19 and J usage is TRBJ2-1; TRBD1 matches 9 bases. The TCR comes from a human donor who had recovered from COVID-19. The sequencing here drew on peripheral blood, taken after recovery from COVID-19. CDR3 amino acids: CASRTGGNEQFF. CDR3 nucleotide sequence: TGTGCCAGTAGGACAGGGGGCAATGAGCAGTTCTTC. Supplemented by reference TRBV19 and TRBJ2-1, the full variable domain reads DGGITQSPKYLFRKEGQNVTLSCEQNLNHDAMYWYRQDPGQGLRLIYYSQIVNDFQKGDIAEGYSVSREKKESFPLTVTSAQKNPTAFYLCASRTGGNEQFFGPGTRLTVL.